A single sample gave rise to the 26 T cell receptor beta chains below, sequenced in a study of T cells in Graves' hyperthyroidism and ophthalmopathy. The TCR beta CDR3 regions underwent amplification using RNA transcripts as the source. The HTBI primer set served for first-round RT-PCR of the TCR CDR3. TCRdb reanalysed the multiplex PCR reads using MiXCR and keeps one entry per CDR3 protein. The sample includes hundreds of thousands of distinct CDR3 sequences, 15% of them seen just once. Material: blood. Receptors were obtained from a woman aged 30 to 39 with Graves' hyperthyroidism.

There are many counts of this clonotype. The chain joins TRBV5-5 to TRBJ2-7, with a weak D call TRBD2 (5 bases). V was shortened by 4 bases and J by 2 bases, with 16 bases between the two germline ends. The CDR3 covers 15 residues. Germline lookup yields CDR1 SGHKS and CDR2 YYEKEE (reference sequence). For the CDR3, the DNA is TGTGCCAGCAGCCCAGCGGAGATTAAGCCCTACGAGCAGTACTTC. It specifies CASSPAEIKPYEQYF.

This clonotype was detected many times. The V and J genes are TRBV20-1 and TRBJ1-2, with 8 positions matching TRBD1. In germline, CDR1 is DFQATT, CDR2 SNEGSKA (reference sequence). The CDR3 totals 15 residues. V was clipped by 0 bases and J by 4 bases; unmatched bases: 7. The CDR3, as DNA: TGCAGTGCTAGAGATTCAGGGGGCGCGGGCTATGGCTACACCTTC. This encodes CSARDSGGAGYGYTF.

This clonotype was picked up many times. This sequence joins TRBV11-2 and TRBJ2-7; D not certain. This CDR3 is built from 10 residues. Germline CDR1 and CDR2: SGHAT and FQNNGV. V lost 5 bases and J lost 6, with 5 bases in between. The CDR3 DNA reads as TGTGCCAGCAGCCATTTCGAGCAGTACTTC. Translation gives CASSHFEQYF.

V gene TRBV28 combines with J gene TRBJ1-4; 10 positions agree with TRBD1. Germline CDR1 reads MDHEN; CDR2 reads SYDVKM. The CDR3 covers 16 residues. The V segment lost 6 bases and the J segment 4 bases; nucleotides outside the gene matches: 8. Here the CDR3 DNA reads TGTGCCAGCAGGGGGGAGGGACAGGGGTTTAATGAAAAACTGTTTTTT. It yields the protein CASRGEGQGFNEKLFF. The full variable domain, in which reference TRBV28 and TRBJ1-4 provide the parts outside the CDR3, is DVKVTQSSRYLVKRTGEKVFLECVQDMDHENMFWYRQDPGLGLRLIYFSYDVKMKEKGDIPEGYSVSREKKERFSLILESASTNQTSMYLCASRGEGQGFNEKLFFGSGTQLSVL.

This clonotype was seen repeatedly, ten times or more. The chain carries TRBV7-3 and TRBJ2-1; D remains unclear. From germline, CDR1 is SGHTA and CDR2 FQGTGA. Trimming left V 2 bases short and J 0 bases short, with 8 bases between. This CDR3 region has 15 residues. CDR3 DNA: TGTGCCAGCAGCTTAGGTGCTAGCTCCTACAATGAGCAGTTCTTC. Translating it yields CASSLGASSYNEQFF.

This clonotype was counted ten times or more. The CDR3 spells CASSGLAGAYEQYF. The CDR3 region has the DNA TGTGCCAGCAGTGGACTAGCGGGAGCCTACGAGCAGTACTTC. The rearrangement links TRBV12-3 or TRBV12-4 to TRBJ2-7; 13 positions agree with TRBD2. The CDR3 has 14 amino acids. V lost 5 bases, J lost 2 bases, and 0 bases stayed unmatched.

This clonotype was counted ten times or more. This rearrangement joins TRBV27 to TRBJ2-2; the D is unclear. V was trimmed by 2 bases and J by 4 bases, leaving 11 bases between them. Germline V gives CDR1 MNHEY, CDR2 SMNVEV (reference sequence). The CDR3 is made up of 15 amino acids. The CDR3 coding sequence is TGTGCCAGCAGTTTAAACCCCTGGTTCACCGGGGAGCTGTTTTTT. Residues: CASSLNPWFTGELFF.

There are many counts of this clonotype. This sequence joins TRBV5-1 and TRBJ2-1, with 9 bases fitting TRBD2. Germline V lookup: CDR1 SGHRS, CDR2 YFSETQ. V trimming: 0 bases; J trimming: 2 bases; junction bases outside the gene matches: 0. This CDR3 is 15 amino acids long. The chain's CDR3 is CASSLVAGAYNEQFF. Here the CDR3 DNA reads TGCGCCAGCAGCTTGGTAGCGGGGGCCTACAATGAGCAGTTCTTC.

Ten or more counts support this clonotype. The rearrangement joins TRBV28 to TRBJ1-1, with 8 bases fitting TRBD1. This CDR3 is 14 amino acids long. J was trimmed by 5 bases and V by 4 bases; bases with no gene match: 6. Germline V gene data show CDR1 as MDHEN and CDR2 as SYDVKM. CDR3 in DNA: TGTGCCAGCAGTTACCAGGGGGCCCAAACTGAAGCTTTCTTT. It translates to CASSYQGAQTEAFF.

This clonotype was picked up many times. The chain links TRBV11-2 to TRBJ2-7, with a tentative D call TRBD2 (6 bases). Deletions cut 5 bases from V and 1 base from J, with 15 bases between. The CDR3 contains 15 residues. Germline assignment: CDR1 SGHAT and CDR2 FQNNGV. The CDR3 reads CASSPVGGASYEQYF. In DNA form, the CDR3 reads TGTGCCAGCAGCCCAGTGGGAGGAGCGTCCTACGAGCAGTACTTC.

The table lists this clonotype with a count of one. This chain connects TRBV19 to TRBJ2-1, with D unclear. The CDR3 spans 12 residues. Germline-derived CDR1 and CDR2 are LNHDA and SQIVND (reference sequence). V was shortened by 0 bases and J by 10 bases, with 7 bases between the two germline ends. In DNA, the CDR3 is TGTGCCAGTAGTATAGATGGGGTCGAGCAGTTCTTC. This sequence encodes CASSIDGVEQFF.

The rearrangement links TRBV24-1 to TRBJ2-2, with D maybe TRBD2 (6 bases). CDR3 size: 13 residues. Per germline, CDR1 KGHDR and CDR2 SFDVKD. The V end lost 5 bases, the J end lost 3 bases, and 6 bases lay between the germline ends. The CDR3 loop reads CATSGGDTGELFF. As DNA, the CDR3 is TGTGCCACCAGTGGGGGGGACACCGGGGAGCTGTTTTTT.

The table lists this clonotype with many counts. J is TRBJ2-3 and V is TRBV27; D is unclear. This CDR3 region has 14 residues. Germline-derived CDR1 and CDR2 are MNHEY and SMNVEV (reference sequence). Trimming took off 0 bases at V and 4 bases at J, with 8 bases between the two ends. CDR3 in amino acids: CASSLSLRPDTQYF. The DNA of the CDR3 is TGTGCCAGCAGTTTATCGCTAAGGCCAGATACGCAGTATTTT.

In this sample, this clonotype turned up many times. The CDR3, as DNA: TGTGCCAGCAGTCTAGGACAGAACTCCTACAATGAGCAGTTCTTC. This gives the protein CASSLGQNSYNEQFF. The genes are TRBV12-3 or TRBV12-4 and TRBJ2-1, with D maybe TRBD1 (6 bases). CDR3 length: 15 residues. V dropped 5 bases and J dropped 0 bases, with 11 bases sitting between them.

Many counts were recorded for this clonotype. V is TRBV29-1 and J is TRBJ2-2; 8 positions match TRBD1. V shed 3 bases, J shed 4 bases, and the junction held 4 bases outside the gene matches. Per germline, CDR1 SQVTM and CDR2 ANQGSEA. The CDR3 is 14 residues long. CDR3 nucleotides: TGCAGCGTTGAGTTTCAGGGGGCCACCGGGGAGCTGTTTTTT. The encoded protein is CSVEFQGATGELFF.

This clonotype was seen ten or more times. DNA for the CDR3: TGTGCCAGCAGCACCCTTCAGGGGCGCGGTGGGCAGTACTTC. Translating gives CASSTLQGRGGQYF. This chain links TRBV28 with TRBJ2-7; D possibly corresponds to TRBD1 (6 bases). Trimming shortened V by 6 bases and J by 9 bases, and 21 bases separated the two germline ends. The CDR3 spans 14 residues. Germline loops: CDR1 MDHEN, CDR2 SYDVKM. The entire variable domain, with the rest obtained from reference TRBV28 and TRBJ2-7, is as follows: DVKVTQSSRYLVKRTGEKVFLECVQDMDHENMFWYRQDPGLGLRLIYFSYDVKMKEKGDIPEGYSVSREKKERFSLILESASTNQTSMYLCASSTLQGRGGQYFGPGTRLTVT.

This clonotype was seen many times. The rearrangement uses TRBV18 and TRBJ2-3; tentatively, D is TRBD2 (5 bases). Trimming took off 2 bases at V and 4 bases at J, with 10 bases between the two ends. The CDR3 runs 14 residues. Looked up from germline, CDR1 is KGHSH and CDR2 is LQKENI. The CDR3 region is CASSPGGASDTQYF. In DNA form, the CDR3 reads TGTGCCAGCTCACCAGGAGGCGCTTCAGATACGCAGTATTTT. Filled out from reference TRBV18 and TRBJ2-3, the complete variable domain reads NAGVMQNPRHLVRRRGQEARLRCSPMKGHSHVYWYRQLPEEGLKFMVYLQKENIIDESGMPKERFSAEFPKEGPSILRIQQVVRGDSAAYFCASSPGGASDTQYFGPGTRLTVL.

This clonotype was picked up many times. V gene TRBV20-1 combines with J gene TRBJ2-1, with D possibly called TRBD1 or TRBD2 (5 bases each). The V gene's germline CDR1 is DFQATT and CDR2 SNEGSKA (reference sequence). The V end was cut by 2 bases, the J end by 7 bases, with 15 bases between. The CDR3 loop spans 14 amino acids. CDR3 amino acids: CSARSGTLDNEQFF. DNA for the CDR3: TGCAGTGCTAGATCAGGGACCCTAGATAATGAGCAGTTCTTC.

This clonotype came up many times. This chain joins TRBV11-1 and TRBJ2-1, with 11 bases that match TRBD2. Germline CDR1 reads SGHAT; CDR2 reads FQDESV (reference sequence). The trim removed 3 bases at V and 3 bases at J, leaving 1 base unmatched. The CDR3 totals 15 residues. The CDR3, as DNA: TGTGCCAGCAGCTTCGGACTAGCGGGCTACAATGAGCAGTTCTTC. Amino acid sequence: CASSFGLAGYNEQFF.

This clonotype was seen only a few times. A read error may be the cause here, since a much bigger clone is one base away. The chain employs TRBV30 and TRBJ1-5, with D possibly matching TRBD1 (5 bases). Germline-derived CDR1 and CDR2 are GTSNPN and SVGIG (reference sequence). The CDR3 extends over 15 amino acids. Between the trimmed V and J ends, which lost 1 base and 3 bases, there was a span of 13 bases. The CDR3 nucleotides read TGTGCCTGGAGTGGGGGCGGCGGAGACAATCAGCCCCAGCATTTT. Its translation is CAWSGGGGDNQPQHF.

This clonotype was counted many times. The chain recombines TRBV7-9 with TRBJ2-5; 14 nucleotides agree with TRBD2. CDR3 length: 16 residues. The germline CDR1 and CDR2 sequences are SEHNR and FQNEAQ (reference sequence). Losses at the gene ends were 5 bases for V and 1 base for J; bases not matched to a gene: 3. CDR3 nucleotide sequence: TGTGCCAGCAGCAAAGGGACTAGCGGGAGCCAAGAGACCCAGTACTTC. It is translated as CASSKGTSGSQETQYF. The whole variable domain, remainder taken from reference TRBV7-9 and TRBJ2-5, is DTGVSQNPRHKITKRGQNVTFRCDPISEHNRLYWYRQTLGQGPEFLTYFQNEAQLEKSRLLSDRFSAERPKGSFSTLEIQRTEQGDSAMYLCASSKGTSGSQETQYFGPGTRLLVL.

This clonotype has just a few counts. The CDR3 DNA sequence: TGTGCCAGCAGCTTAGGCTCCCCGAACACCGGGGAGCTGTTTTTT. Protein sequence: CASSLGSPNTGELFF. The chain is built from TRBV7-3 and TRBJ2-2, with D unclear. Germline CDR1 SGHTA, CDR2 FQGTGA. CDR3 length: 15 residues. Trimming stripped 2 bases from V and 0 bases from J, with 7 bases between.

This clonotype has a count of ten or more. This chain uses TRBV5-1 with TRBJ2-3; TRBD2 is a possible D gene (6 bases). The CDR3 loop spans 15 amino acids. The germline gives CDR1 SGHRS, CDR2 YFSETQ. V dropped 4 bases and J dropped 6 bases, with 18 bases sitting between them. CDR3 amino acids: CASSPLANGKDTQYF. In DNA form, the CDR3 reads TGCGCCAGCAGCCCGCTAGCGAATGGAAAGGATACGCAGTATTTT.

Ten or more counts support this clonotype. This chain connects TRBV6-5 to TRBJ2-3; D possibly corresponds to TRBD1 (7 bases). This CDR3 has 15 residues. Germline V CDR1 and CDR2: MNHEY, SVGAGI. Trimming pared 2 bases from V and 5 bases from J, leaving 14 bases between. The CDR3 DNA sequence: TGTGCCAGCAGTTACGACAGGGAGGAGAGAGATACGCAGTATTTT. Protein: CASSYDREERDTQYF.

This clonotype was picked up many times. The gene calls are TRBV28 and TRBJ2-1; D is perhaps TRBD1 (6 bases). This CDR3 is 15 amino acids long. Deletions cut 2 bases from V and 10 bases from J, with 18 bases between. CDR1 MDHEN and CDR2 SYDVKM come from the germline V gene. The CDR3: CASSLRDKTFDEQFF. The CDR3 DNA reads as TGTGCCAGCAGTTTACGGGACAAGACTTTTGACGAGCAGTTCTTC.

This clonotype came up many times. V is TRBV6-1 and J is TRBJ2-1, with TRBD2 matching over 11 bases. The CDR3 sequence is 15 residues long. The junction had 7 bases not matched to a gene; V was cut back by 4 bases and J by 8 bases. Germline CDR1 is MNHNS and CDR2 is SASEGT. CDR3 residues: CASSVTSGSQYEQFF. In DNA form, the CDR3 reads TGTGCCAGCAGTGTCACTAGCGGGAGTCAGTATGAGCAGTTCTTC.